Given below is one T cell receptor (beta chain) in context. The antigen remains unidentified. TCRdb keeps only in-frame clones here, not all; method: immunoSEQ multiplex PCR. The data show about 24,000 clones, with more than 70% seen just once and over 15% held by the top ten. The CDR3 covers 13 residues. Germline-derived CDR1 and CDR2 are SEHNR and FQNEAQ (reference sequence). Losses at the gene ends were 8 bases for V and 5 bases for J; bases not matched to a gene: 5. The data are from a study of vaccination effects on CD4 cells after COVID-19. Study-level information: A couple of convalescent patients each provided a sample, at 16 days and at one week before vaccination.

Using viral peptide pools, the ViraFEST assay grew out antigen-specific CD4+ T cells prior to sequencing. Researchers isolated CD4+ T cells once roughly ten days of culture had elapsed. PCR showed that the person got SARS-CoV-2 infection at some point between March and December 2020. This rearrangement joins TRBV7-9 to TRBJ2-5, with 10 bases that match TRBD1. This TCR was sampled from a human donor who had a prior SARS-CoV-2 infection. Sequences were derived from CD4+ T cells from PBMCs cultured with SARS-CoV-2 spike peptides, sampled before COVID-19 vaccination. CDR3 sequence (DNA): TGTGCCAGCCGGGACAGGGGCCGGGAGACCCAGTACTTC. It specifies CASRDRGRETQYF.